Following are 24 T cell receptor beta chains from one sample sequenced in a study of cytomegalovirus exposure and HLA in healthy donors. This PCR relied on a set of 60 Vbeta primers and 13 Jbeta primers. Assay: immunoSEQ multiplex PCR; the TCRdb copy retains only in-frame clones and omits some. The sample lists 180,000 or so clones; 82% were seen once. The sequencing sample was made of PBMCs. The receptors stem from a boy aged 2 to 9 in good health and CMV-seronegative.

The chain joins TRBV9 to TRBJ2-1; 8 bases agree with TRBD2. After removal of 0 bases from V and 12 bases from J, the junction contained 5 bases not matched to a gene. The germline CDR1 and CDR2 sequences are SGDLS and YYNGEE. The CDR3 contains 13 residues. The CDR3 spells CASSVVRGGRQFF. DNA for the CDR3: TGTGCCAGCAGCGTAGTTCGGGGGGGGCGGCAGTTCTTC.

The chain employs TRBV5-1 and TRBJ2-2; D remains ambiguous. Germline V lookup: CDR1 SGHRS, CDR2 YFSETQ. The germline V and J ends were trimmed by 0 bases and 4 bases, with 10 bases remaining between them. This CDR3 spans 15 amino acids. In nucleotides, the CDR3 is TGCGCCAGCAGCTTGGCGGCAGACTTCACCGGGGAGCTGTTTTTT. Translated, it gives CASSLAADFTGELFF. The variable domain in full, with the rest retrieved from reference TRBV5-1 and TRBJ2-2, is KAGVTQTPRYLIKTRGQQVTLSCSPISGHRSVSWYQQTPGQGLQFLFEYFSETQRNKGNFPGRFSGRQFSNSRSEMNVSTLELGDSALYLCASSLAADFTGELFFGEGSRLTVL.

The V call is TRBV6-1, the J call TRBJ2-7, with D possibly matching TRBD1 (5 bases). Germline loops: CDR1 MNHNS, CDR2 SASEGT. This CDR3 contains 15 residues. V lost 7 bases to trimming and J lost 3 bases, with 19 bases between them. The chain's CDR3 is CASTPGTGFLYEQYF. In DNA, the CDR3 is TGTGCCAGCACCCCCGGAACAGGATTCCTCTACGAGCAGTACTTC.

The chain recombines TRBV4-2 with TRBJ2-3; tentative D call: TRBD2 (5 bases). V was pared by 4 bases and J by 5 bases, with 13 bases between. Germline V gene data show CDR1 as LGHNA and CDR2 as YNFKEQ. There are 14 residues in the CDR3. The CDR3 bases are TGTGCCAGCAGCCCCCGGAGTAGCGTAGATACGCAGTATTTT. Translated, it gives CASSPRSSVDTQYF.

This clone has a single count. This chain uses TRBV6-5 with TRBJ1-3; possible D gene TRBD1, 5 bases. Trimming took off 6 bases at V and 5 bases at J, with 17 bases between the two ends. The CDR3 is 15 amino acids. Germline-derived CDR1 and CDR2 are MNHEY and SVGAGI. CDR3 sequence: CASSGGGDGRNTIYF. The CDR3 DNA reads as TGTGCCAGCAGCGGTGGGGGGGACGGGAGAAACACCATATATTTT.

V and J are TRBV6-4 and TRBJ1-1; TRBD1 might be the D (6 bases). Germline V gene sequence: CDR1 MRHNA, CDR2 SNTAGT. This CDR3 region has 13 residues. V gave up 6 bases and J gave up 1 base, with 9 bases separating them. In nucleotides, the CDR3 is TGTGCCAGCAGCGGACAGACGAACACTGAAGCTTTCTTT. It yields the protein CASSGQTNTEAFF.

CDR3 residues: CSAVYSYEQYF. The CDR3 nucleotides read TGCAGTGCCGTTTACAGCTACGAGCAGTACTTC. The chain recombines TRBV20-1 with TRBJ2-7; unclear D gene. V was cut by 6 bases and J by 3 bases, with 9 bases left in between. CDR3 size: 11 residues. From germline, CDR1 is DFQATT and CDR2 SNEGSKA (reference sequence).

The CDR3 DNA reads TGTGCCAGCAGCTTGGTCGGGGGGCGGGAGGGAGATACGCAGTATTTT. This encodes CASSLVGGREGDTQYF. The chain combines TRBV5-5 with TRBJ2-3, with 9 nucleotides matching TRBD2. This CDR3 is built from 16 residues. In germline, CDR1 is SGHKS, CDR2 YYEKEE (reference sequence). The V gene end was trimmed by 0 bases and the J gene end by 5 bases; junction bases not matched to a gene: 7.

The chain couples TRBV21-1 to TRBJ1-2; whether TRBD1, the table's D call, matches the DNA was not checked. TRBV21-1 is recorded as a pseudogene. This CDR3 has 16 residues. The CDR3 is CASSSLTDRPCYGYTF. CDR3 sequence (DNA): TGTGCCAGCAGCTCTCTTACGGACAGGCCATGCTATGGCTACACCTTC.

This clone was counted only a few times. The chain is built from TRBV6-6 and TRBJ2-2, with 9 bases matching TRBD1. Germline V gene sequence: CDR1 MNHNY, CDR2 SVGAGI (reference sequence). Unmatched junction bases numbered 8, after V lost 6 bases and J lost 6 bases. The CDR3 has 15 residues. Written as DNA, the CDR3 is TGTGCCAGCAGCGAGGGACAGGGACGCGCCGGGGAGCTGTTTTTT. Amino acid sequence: CASSEGQGRAGELFF.

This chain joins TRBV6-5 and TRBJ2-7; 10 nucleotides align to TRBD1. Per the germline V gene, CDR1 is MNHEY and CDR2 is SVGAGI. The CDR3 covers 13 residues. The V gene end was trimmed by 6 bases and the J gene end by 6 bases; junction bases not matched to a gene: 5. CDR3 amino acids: CASRGQGISEQYF. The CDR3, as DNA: TGTGCCAGCAGGGGACAGGGGATAAGCGAGCAGTACTTC.

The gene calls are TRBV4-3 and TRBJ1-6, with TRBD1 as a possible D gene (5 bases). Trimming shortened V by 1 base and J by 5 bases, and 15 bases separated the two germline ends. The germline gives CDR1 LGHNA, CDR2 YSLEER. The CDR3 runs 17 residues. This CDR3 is CASSQGYRQNNNSPLHF. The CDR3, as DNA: TGCGCCAGCAGCCAAGGTTACAGGCAGAACAATAATTCACCCCTCCACTTT.

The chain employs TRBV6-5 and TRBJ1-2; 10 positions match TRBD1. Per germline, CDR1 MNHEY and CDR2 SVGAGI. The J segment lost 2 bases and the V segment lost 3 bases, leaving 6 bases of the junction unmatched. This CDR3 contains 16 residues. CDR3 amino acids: CASSYEMGQGNYGYTF. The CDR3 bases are TGTGCCAGCAGTTATGAGATGGGACAGGGGAACTATGGCTACACCTTC.

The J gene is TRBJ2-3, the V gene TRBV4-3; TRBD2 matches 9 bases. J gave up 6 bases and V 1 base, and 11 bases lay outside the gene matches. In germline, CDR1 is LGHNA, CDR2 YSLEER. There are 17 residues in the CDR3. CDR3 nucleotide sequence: TGCGCCAGCAGCCAAGGGGGAGCGGGGGGCCTGCCGGATACGCAGTATTTT. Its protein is CASSQGGAGGLPDTQYF.

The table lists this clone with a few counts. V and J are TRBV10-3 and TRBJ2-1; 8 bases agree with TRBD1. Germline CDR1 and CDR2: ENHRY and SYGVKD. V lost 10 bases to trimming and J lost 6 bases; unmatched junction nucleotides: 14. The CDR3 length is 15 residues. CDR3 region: CATTQRDRFFNEQFF. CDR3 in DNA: TGTGCCACCACACAGAGGGACAGGTTTTTCAATGAGCAGTTCTTC.

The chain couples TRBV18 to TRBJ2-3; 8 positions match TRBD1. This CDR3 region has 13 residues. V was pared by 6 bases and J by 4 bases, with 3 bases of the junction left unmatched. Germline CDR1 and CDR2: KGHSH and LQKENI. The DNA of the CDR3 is TGTGCCAGCTCGAAGGACAGGGCAGATACGCAGTATTTT. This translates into CASSKDRADTQYF.

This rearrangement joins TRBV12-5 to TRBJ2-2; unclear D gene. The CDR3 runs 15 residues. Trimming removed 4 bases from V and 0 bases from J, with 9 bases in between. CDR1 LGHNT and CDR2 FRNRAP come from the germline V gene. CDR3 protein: CASGSTDTNTGELFF. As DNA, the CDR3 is TGTGCTAGTGGTTCAACTGACACGAACACCGGGGAGCTGTTTTTT.

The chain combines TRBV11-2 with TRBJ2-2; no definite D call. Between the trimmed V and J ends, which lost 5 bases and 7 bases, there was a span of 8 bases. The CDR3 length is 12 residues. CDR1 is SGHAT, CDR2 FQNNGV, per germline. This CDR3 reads CASSIIRGELFF. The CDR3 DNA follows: TGTGCCAGCAGCATTATTCGCGGGGAGCTGTTTTTT.

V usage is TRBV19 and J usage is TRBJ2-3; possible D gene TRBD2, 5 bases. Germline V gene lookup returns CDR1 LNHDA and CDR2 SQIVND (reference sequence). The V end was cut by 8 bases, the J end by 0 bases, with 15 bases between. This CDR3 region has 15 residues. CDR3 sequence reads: CASQTRVSSTDTQYF. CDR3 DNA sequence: TGTGCCAGTCAAACGAGGGTCTCTAGCACAGATACGCAGTATTTT.

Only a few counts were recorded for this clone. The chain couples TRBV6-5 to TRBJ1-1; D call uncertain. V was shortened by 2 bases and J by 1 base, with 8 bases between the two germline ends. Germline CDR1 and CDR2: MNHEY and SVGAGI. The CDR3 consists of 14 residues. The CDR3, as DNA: TGTGCCAGCAGTTACGTTCCCGGGAACACTGAAGCTTTCTTT. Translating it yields CASSYVPGNTEAFF.

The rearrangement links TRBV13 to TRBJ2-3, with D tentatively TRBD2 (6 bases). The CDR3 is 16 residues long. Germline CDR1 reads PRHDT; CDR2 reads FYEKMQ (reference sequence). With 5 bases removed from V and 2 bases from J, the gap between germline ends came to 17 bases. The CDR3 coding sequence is TGTGCCAGCAGCAAACGTGGAGGGAAGGACACAGATACGCAGTATTTT. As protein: CASSKRGGKDTDTQYF.

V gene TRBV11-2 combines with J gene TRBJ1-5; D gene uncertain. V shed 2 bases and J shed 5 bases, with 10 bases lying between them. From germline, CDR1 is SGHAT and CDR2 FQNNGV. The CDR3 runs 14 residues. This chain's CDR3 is CASSLFGGDQPQHF. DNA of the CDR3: TGTGCCAGCAGCTTATTCGGCGGGGATCAGCCCCAGCATTTT.

The CDR3, as DNA: TGTGCCAGCAGCGTCCTCGGGGACAGCTACAATGAGCAGTTCTTC. It encodes CASSVLGDSYNEQFF. V and J are TRBV9 and TRBJ2-1, with 7 bases fitting TRBD1. The CDR3 is made up of 15 amino acids. V shed 2 bases, J shed 3 bases, and the junction held 5 bases outside the gene matches. CDR1 and CDR2 from the germline V gene are SGDLS and YYNGEE.

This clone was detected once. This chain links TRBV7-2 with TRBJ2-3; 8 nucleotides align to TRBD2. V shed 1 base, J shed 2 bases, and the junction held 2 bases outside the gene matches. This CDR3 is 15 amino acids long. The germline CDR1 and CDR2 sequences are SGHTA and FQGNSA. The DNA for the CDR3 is TGTGCCAGCAGCTTAGAACTAGCGGCCACAGATACGCAGTATTTT. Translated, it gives CASSLELAATDTQYF.